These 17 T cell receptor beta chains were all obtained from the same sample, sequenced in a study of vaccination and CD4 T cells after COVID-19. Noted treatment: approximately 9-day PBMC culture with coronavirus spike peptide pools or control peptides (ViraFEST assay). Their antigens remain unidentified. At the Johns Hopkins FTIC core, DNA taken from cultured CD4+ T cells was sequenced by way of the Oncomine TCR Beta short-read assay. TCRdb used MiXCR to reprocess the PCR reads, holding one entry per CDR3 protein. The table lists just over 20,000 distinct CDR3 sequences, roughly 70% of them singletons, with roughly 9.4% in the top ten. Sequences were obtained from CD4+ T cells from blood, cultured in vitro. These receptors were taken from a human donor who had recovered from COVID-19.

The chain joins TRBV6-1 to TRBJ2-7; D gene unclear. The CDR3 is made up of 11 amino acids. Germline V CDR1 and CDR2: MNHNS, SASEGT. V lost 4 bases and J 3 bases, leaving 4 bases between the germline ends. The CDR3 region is CASSGLYEQYF. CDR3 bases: TGTGCCAGCAGTGGACTCTACGAGCAGTACTTC.

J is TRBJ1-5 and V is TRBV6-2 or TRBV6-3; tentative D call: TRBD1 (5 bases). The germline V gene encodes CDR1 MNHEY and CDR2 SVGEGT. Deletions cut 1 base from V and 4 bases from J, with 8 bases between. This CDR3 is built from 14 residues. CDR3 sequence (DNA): TGTGCCAGCAGTTACTACGGGGGGAATCAGCCCCAGCATTTT. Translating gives CASSYYGGNQPQHF.

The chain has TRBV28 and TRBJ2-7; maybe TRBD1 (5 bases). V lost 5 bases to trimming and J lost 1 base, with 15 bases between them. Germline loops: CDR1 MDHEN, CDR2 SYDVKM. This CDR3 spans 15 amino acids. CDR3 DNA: TGTGCCAGCAGTCCCTTCCAAAGGGGTTCCTACGAGCAGTACTTC. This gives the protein CASSPFQRGSYEQYF. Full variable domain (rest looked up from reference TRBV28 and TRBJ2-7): DVKVTQSSRYLVKRTGEKVFLECVQDMDHENMFWYRQDPGLGLRLIYFSYDVKMKEKGDIPEGYSVSREKKERFSLILESASTNQTSMYLCASSPFQRGSYEQYFGPGTRLTVT.

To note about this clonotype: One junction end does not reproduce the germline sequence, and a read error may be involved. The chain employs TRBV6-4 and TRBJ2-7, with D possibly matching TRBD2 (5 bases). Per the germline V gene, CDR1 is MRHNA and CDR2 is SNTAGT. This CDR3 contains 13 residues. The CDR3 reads CAISVQEAYEQYF. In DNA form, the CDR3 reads TGTGCCATCAGTGTGCAGGAGGCCTACGAGCAGTACTTC.

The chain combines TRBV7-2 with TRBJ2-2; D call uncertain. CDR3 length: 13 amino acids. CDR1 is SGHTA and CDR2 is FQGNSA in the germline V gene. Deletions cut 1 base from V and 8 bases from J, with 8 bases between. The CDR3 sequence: CASSLEASGELFF. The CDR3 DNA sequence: TGTGCCAGCAGCTTAGAAGCTTCGGGGGAGCTGTTTTTT.

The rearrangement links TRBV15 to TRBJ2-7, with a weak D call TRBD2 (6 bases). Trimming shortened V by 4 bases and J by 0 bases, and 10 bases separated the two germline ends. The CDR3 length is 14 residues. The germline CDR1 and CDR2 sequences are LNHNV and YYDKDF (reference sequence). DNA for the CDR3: TGTGCCACCAGCAAACGGGACTTCTCCTACGAGCAGTACTTC. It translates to CATSKRDFSYEQYF.

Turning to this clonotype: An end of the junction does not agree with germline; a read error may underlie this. CDR3 protein: CASSRGGAGDNEQLF. CDR3 in DNA: TGTGCCAGCAGCCGCGGGGGAGCGGGGGACAATGAGCAGCTCTTC. V is TRBV7-2 and J is TRBJ2-1; 8 bases match TRBD2. Per the germline V gene, CDR1 is SGHTA and CDR2 is FQGNSA. The CDR3 sequence is 15 residues long.

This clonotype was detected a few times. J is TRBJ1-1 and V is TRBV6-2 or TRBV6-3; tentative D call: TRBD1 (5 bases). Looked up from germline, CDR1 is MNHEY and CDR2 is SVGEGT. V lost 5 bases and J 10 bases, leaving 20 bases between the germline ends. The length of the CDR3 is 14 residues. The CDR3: CASSRKQARGRAFF. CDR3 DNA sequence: TGTGCCAGCAGTCGTAAACAGGCCCGGGGGAGAGCTTTCTTT.

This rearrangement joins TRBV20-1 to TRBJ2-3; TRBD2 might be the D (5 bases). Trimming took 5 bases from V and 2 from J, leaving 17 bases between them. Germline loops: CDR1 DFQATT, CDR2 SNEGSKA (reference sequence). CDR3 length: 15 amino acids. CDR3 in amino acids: CSAPDMSSFTDTQYF. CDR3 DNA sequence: TGCAGTGCTCCCGACATGTCTAGCTTCACAGATACGCAGTATTTT.

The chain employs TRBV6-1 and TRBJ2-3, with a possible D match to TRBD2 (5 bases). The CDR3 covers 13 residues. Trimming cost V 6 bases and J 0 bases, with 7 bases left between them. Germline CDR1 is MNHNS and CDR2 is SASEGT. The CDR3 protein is CASRRGSTDTQYF. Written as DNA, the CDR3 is TGTGCCAGCAGGCGCGGGAGCACAGATACGCAGTATTTT.

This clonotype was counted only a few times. CDR3 loop: CASSGTASSYNSPLHF. The DNA for the CDR3 is TGTGCCAGCAGCGGGACAGCGAGCTCCTATAATTCACCCCTCCACTTT. The chain links TRBV6-1 to TRBJ1-6, with TRBD1 identical over 7 bases. The CDR3 spans 16 residues. The trim removed 6 bases at V and 0 bases at J, leaving 5 bases unmatched. Germline V CDR1 and CDR2: MNHNS, SASEGT.

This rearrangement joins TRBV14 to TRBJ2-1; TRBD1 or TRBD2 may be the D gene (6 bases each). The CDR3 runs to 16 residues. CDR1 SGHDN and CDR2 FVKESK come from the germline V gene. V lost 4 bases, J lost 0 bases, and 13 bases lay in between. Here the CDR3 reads CASSPLGGLSYNEQFF. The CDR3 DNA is TGTGCCAGCAGCCCTTTAGGGGGACTCTCCTACAATGAGCAGTTCTTC.

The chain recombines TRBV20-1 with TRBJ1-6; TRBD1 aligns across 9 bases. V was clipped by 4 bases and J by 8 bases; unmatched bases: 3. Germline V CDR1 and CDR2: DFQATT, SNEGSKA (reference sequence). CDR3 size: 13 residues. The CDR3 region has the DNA TGCAGTGCTAAGGGGGACAGGGATTCACCCCTCCACTTT. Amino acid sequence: CSAKGDRDSPLHF.

CDR3 DNA sequence: TGCAGTGCTAGCCCAAACCGGGAGACCCAGTACTTC. This encodes CSASPNRETQYF. The gene calls are TRBV20-1 and TRBJ2-5; D unresolved. V was shortened by 3 bases and J by 5 bases, with 10 bases between the two germline ends. Per the germline V gene, CDR1 is DFQATT and CDR2 is SNEGSKA (reference sequence). This CDR3 region has 12 residues.

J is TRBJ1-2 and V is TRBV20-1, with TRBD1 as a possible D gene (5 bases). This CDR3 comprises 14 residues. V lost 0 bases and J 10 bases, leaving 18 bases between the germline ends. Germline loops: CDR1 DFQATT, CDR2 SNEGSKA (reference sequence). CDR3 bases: TGCAGTGCTAGAGATCCGCGACAGTATGAGGACTACACCTTC. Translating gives CSARDPRQYEDYTF.

The CDR3 sequence is CASSQDARYDGYTF. The CDR3 region has the DNA TGCGCCAGCAGCCAAGATGCCAGGTACGATGGCTACACCTTC. The rearrangement joins TRBV4-3 to TRBJ1-2, with D uncertain. The germline V gene encodes CDR1 LGHNA and CDR2 YSLEER. The CDR3 is made up of 14 amino acids. V was clipped by 0 bases and J by 6 bases, with 11 bases between them.

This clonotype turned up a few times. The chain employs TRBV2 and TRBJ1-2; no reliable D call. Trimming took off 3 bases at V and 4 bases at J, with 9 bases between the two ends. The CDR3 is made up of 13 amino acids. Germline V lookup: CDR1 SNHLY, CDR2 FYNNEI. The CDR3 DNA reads TGTGCCAGCAGTGACCGGGCCGGCTATGGCTACACCTTC. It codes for CASSDRAGYGYTF. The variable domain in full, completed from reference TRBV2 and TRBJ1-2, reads EPEVTQTPSHQVTQMGQEVILRCVPISNHLYFYWYRQILGQKVEFLVSFYNNEISEKSEIFDDQFSVERPDGSNFTLKIRSTKLEDSAMYFCASSDRAGYGYTFGSGTRLTVV.